Described below is a single T cell receptor beta chain sequence and its context. Some clones are missing from TCRdb's copy, which holds only in-frame ones; the method was immunoSEQ multiplex PCR. The data hold around 200,000 clones, with around 87% observed a single time. V lost 5 bases, J lost 4 bases, and 10 bases stayed unmatched. Germline values: CDR1 LNHDA, CDR2 SQIVND (reference sequence). This CDR3 comprises 17 residues. The data are from a study of blood T cell repertoires in COVID-19. This receptor was identified in a man aged 35 to 55 with active or convalescent COVID-19. Sequencing used peripheral blood. The rearrangement uses TRBV19 and TRBJ2-5; TRBD2 agrees at 13 bases. In DNA, the CDR3 is TGTGCCAGTAGTCCGGATTGGACTAGCGGGGGTGCAGAGACCCAGTACTTC. Protein sequence: CASSPDWTSGGAETQYF.